This is a list of T cell receptor beta chains from one sample in a study of OX40 agonist ivuxolimab in advanced cancers. Sequenced by immunoSEQ multiplex PCR; TCRdb stores in-frame clones only, minus some. Found here are approximately 96,000 clones, 90% of them singletons; the top ten hold about 1.5%. The source material was CD4+ or CD8+ T cells sorted from blood, sampled in a trial of the OX40 agonist ivuxolimab. The receptors were sampled from an adult with an advanced solid tumor such as melanoma, head and neck, liver or kidney cancer. Each CDR3 is given with its conserved first and last residue.

TRBV30,CAWSVLRLWTGGIYEQYF
TRBV6-4,CASKRGLAGTQSSYNEQFF
TRBV6-1,CASSEVRTSGIYEQYF
TRBV9,CASSAPGARTGDKGVNYGYTF
TRBV19,CASRRAGAYNEQFF
TRBV28,CASSSLQDYSYNEQFF
TRBV7-2,CASSLGTRGETQYF
TRBV7-6,CASSSTRRDGEKLFF
TRBV12-5,CASGLVPRNEQFF
TRBV7-9,CASSLGEGTRYTF
TRBV7-6,CASSRWPQGRSYEQYF
TRBV6-6,CASIPGQALGETQYF
TRBV11-3,CASSFEGGTTEAFF
TRBV5-4,CATKREGLGETQYF
TRBV13,CASSLSYNEQFF
TRBV6-5,CASRPRQGKGSEAFF
TRBV28,CATNFGSYEQYF
TRBV10-3,CAVTSPPVTNYGYTF
TRBV7-2,CASSLGRREKLFF
TRBV11-2,CASSSFRADTQYF
TRBV7-9,CASSPSGQGSTNEQFF
TRBV6-1,CASSEFGTSATGELFF
TRBV4-3,CASSQDWAANYGYTF
TRBV5-1,CASSHPARGMWQETQYF
TRBV15,CATSRDLLASYNEQFF
TRBV7-2,CASSLTSGRVDEQYF
TRBV9,CASSVYDVHSSYNEQFF
TRBV5-1,CASSQGQPLVYEQYF